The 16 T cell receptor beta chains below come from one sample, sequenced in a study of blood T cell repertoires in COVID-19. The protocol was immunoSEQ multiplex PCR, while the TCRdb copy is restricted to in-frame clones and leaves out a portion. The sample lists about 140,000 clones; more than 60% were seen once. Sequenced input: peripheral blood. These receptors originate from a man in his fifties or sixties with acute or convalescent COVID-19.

CDR3 nucleotides: TGTGCCAGCAGTTCGGTCGGGATTACCTCCTACAATGAGCAGTTCTTC. Its translation is CASSSVGITSYNEQFF. This rearrangement joins TRBV27 to TRBJ2-1, with D possibly TRBD2 on 5 matching bases. With 4 bases removed from V and 0 bases from J, the gap between germline ends came to 13 bases. The CDR3 is 16 residues long. The germline V gene has CDR1 MNHEY and CDR2 SMNVEV (reference sequence).

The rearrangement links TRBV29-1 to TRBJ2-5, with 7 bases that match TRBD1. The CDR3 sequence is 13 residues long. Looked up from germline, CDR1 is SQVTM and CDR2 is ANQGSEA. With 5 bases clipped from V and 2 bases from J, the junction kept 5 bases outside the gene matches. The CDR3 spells CSVKGTAQETQYF. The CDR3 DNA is TGCAGCGTTAAAGGGACAGCACAAGAGACCCAGTACTTC.

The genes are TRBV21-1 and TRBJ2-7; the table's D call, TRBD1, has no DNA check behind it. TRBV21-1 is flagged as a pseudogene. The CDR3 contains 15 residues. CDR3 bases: TGTGCCAGCAGCGTCAGGGTAGAGCAGAAATACGAGCAGTACGTC. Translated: CASSVRVEQKYEQYV.

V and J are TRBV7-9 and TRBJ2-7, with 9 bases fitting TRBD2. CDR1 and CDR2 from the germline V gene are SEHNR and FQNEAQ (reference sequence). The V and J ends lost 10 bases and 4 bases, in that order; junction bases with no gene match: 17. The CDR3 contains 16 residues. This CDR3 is CATTIAGAPLTYEQYF. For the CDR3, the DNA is TGTGCCACTACGATAGCGGGGGCCCCCCTTACTTACGAGCAGTACTTC.

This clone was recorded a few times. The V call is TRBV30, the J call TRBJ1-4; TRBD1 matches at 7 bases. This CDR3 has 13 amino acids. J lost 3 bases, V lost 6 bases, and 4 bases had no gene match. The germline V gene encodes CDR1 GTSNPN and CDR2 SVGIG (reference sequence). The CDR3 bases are TGTGCCTGTACAGGGGATGCTAATGAAAAACTGTTTTTT. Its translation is CACTGDANEKLFF.

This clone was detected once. The CDR3 loop is CASSLGPSGGSLSYEQYV. CDR3 DNA sequence: TGCGCCAGCAGCTTGGGGCCTAGCGGGGGGTCCCTCTCCTACGAGCAGTACGTC. V usage is TRBV5-1 and J usage is TRBJ2-7; 11 bases align to TRBD2. V was pared by 0 bases and J by 0 bases, with 8 bases of the junction left unmatched. This CDR3 is 18 amino acids long. Germline assignment: CDR1 SGHRS and CDR2 YFSETQ.

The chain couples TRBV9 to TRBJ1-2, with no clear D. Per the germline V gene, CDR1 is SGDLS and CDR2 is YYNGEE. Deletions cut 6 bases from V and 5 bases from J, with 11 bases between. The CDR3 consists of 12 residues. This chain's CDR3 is CASTRDGYGYTF. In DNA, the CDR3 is TGTGCCAGCACCAGAGACGGGTATGGCTACACCTTC.

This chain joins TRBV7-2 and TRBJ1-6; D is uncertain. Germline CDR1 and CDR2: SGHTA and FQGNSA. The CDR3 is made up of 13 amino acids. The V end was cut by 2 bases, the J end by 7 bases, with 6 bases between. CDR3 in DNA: TGTGCCAGCAGCTTACGCCGGAATTCACCCCTCCACTTT. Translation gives CASSLRRNSPLHF.

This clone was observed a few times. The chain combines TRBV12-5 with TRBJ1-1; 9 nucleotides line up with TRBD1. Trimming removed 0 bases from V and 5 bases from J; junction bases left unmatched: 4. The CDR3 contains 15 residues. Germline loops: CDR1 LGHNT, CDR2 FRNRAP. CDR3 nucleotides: TGTGCTAGTGGTTTGGTTGGGACAGGGAGGACTGAAGCTTTCTTT. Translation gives CASGLVGTGRTEAFF.

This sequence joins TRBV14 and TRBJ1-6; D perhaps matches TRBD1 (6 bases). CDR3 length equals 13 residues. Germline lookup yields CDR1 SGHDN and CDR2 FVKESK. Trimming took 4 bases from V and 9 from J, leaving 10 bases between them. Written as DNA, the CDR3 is TGTGCCAGCAGCCCGGACAGACCTTCACCCCTCCACTTT. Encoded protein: CASSPDRPSPLHF.

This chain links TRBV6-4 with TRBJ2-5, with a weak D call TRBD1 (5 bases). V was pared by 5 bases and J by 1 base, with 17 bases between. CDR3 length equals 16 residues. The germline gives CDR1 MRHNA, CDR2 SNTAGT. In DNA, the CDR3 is TGTGCCAGCAGTAGTGACAGTAGAGCGCCCCAAGAGACCCAGTACTTC. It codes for CASSSDSRAPQETQYF.

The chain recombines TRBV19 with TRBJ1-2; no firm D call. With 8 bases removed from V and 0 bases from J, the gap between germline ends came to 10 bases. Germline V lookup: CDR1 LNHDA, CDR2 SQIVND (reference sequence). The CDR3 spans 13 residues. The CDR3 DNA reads TGTGCCAGTCGACACTCAGCTAACTATGGCTACACCTTC. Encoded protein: CASRHSANYGYTF.

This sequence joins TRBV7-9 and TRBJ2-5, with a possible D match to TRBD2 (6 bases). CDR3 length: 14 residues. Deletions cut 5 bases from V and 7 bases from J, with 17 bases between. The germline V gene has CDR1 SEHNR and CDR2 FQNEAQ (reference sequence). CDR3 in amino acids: CASSPPGVGGTQYF. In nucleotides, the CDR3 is TGTGCCAGCAGCCCACCGGGAGTGGGGGGGACCCAGTACTTC. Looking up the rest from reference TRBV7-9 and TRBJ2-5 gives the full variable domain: DTGVSQNPRHKITKRGQNVTFRCDPISEHNRLYWYRQTLGQGPEFLTYFQNEAQLEKSRLLSDRFSAERPKGSFSTLEIQRTEQGDSAMYLCASSPPGVGGTQYFGPGTRLLVL.

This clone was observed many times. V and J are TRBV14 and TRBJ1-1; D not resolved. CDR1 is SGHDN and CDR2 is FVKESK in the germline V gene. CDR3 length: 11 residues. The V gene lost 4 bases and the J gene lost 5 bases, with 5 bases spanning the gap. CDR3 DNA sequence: TGTGCCAGCAGCCTGAGTACTGAAGCTTTCTTT. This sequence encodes CASSLSTEAFF.

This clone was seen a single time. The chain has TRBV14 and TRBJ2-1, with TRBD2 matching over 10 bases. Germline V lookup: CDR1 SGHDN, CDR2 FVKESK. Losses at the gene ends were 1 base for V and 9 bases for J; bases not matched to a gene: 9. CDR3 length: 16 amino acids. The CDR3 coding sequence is TGTGCCAGCAGCCAAGCCGGGACTAGCGAGAAAAGTGAGCAGTTCTTC. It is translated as CASSQAGTSEKSEQFF.

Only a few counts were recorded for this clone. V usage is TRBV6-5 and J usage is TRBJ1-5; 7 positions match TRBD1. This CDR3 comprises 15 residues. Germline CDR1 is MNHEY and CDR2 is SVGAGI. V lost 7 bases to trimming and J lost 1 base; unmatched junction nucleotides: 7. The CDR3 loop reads CASNFEGASNQPQHF. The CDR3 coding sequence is TGTGCCAGCAACTTTGAGGGGGCCAGCAATCAGCCCCAGCATTTT.